These 22 T cell receptor beta chains were all obtained from the same sample, sequenced in a study of cytomegalovirus exposure and HLA in healthy donors (dated by TCRdb to 2016 to 2017). Library creation used the immunoSEQ multiplex PCR assay. For the multiplex PCR, a mixture combining 60 forward primers for TCR Vbeta segments and 13 reverse primers for TCR Jbeta segments was used. TCRdb took this table from immuneACCESS and kept in-frame rearrangements with V and J called. Such tables lack part of the clones; where checked against another copy, unresolved V genes explain under half of the gap, and the rest is unexplained. For this sample the table gives fewer than 70,000 clones, of which 60% to 75% were detected only once. Around 13% of the sample belongs to the ten largest clones. The sequenced sample was PBMCs. These receptors all come from a male donor in good health and CMV-seropositive.

The V call is TRBV5-1, the J call TRBJ2-1; the D gene is possibly TRBD2 (6 bases). Trimming removed 7 bases at V and 5 bases at J, with 16 bases between. Germline V CDR1 and CDR2: SGHRS, YFSETQ. There are 14 residues in the CDR3. The CDR3 protein is CASAGGPGNNEQFF. The CDR3 DNA reads as TGCGCCAGCGCCGGGGGTCCGGGGAACAATGAGCAGTTCTTC.

This clone was found a few times. The V call is TRBV2, the J call TRBJ2-3; a weak D match, TRBD1 (5 bases). The germline V gene has CDR1 SNHLY and CDR2 FYNNEI. This CDR3 is built from 14 residues. Trimming shortened V by 8 bases and J by 2 bases, and 14 bases separated the two germline ends. In nucleotides, the CDR3 is TGTGCCAGCCTGGACATGTCAAACACAGATACGCAGTATTTT. Its translation is CASLDMSNTDTQYF.

The chain links TRBV19 to TRBJ2-1; tentative D call: TRBD2 (6 bases). Trimming left V 6 bases short and J 2 bases short, with 14 bases between. The length of the CDR3 is 15 residues. CDR1 is LNHDA and CDR2 is SQIVND in the germline V gene (reference sequence). Written as DNA, the CDR3 is TGTGCCAGTAGATCGCGGGAAGCCCCCTACAATGAGCAGTTCTTC. It is translated as CASRSREAPYNEQFF.

This chain connects TRBV2 to TRBJ2-5; D is unresolved. The J call may be faulty, since TRBJ2-7 better matches the DNA end. This CDR3 is built from 11 residues. Germline V gives CDR1 SNHLY, CDR2 FYNNEI. Here the CDR3 reads CASSEGYEQYF. The DNA for the CDR3 is TGTGCCAGCAGTGAGGGCTACGAGCAGTACTTC.

The rearrangement joins TRBV7-2 to TRBJ2-1; no firm D call. V was clipped by 5 bases and J by 9 bases, with 11 bases between them. The CDR3 runs 12 residues. Germline CDR1 SGHTA, CDR2 FQGNSA. The CDR3 here is CASSLTPIEQFF. The CDR3 DNA sequence: TGTGCCAGCAGCCTGACTCCCATTGAGCAGTTCTTC.

The chain carries TRBV11-3 and TRBJ2-3; 11 nucleotides line up with TRBD2. Trimming removed 3 bases from V and 3 bases from J; junction bases left unmatched: 2. The CDR3 spans 15 residues. Germline V gene lookup returns CDR1 SGHNT and CDR2 YENEEA. The CDR3 here is CASSFLAGGTDTQYF. The CDR3 DNA reads TGTGCCAGCAGCTTCCTAGCGGGGGGAACAGATACGCAGTATTTT.

This chain links TRBV7-8 with TRBJ2-7, with 11 positions matching TRBD1. CDR3 size: 19 residues. From germline, CDR1 is SGHVS and CDR2 FQNEAQ. With 0 bases clipped from V and 0 bases from J, the junction kept 10 bases outside the gene matches. The CDR3 is CASSLARGTGGASSYEQYF. CDR3 nucleotides: TGTGCCAGCAGCTTAGCGCGCGGGACAGGGGGTGCTAGCTCCTACGAGCAGTACTTC. The complete variable domain, with remaining parts taken from reference TRBV7-8 and TRBJ2-7, reads GAGVSQSPRYKVAKRGQDVALRCDPISGHVSLFWYQQALGQGPEFLTYFQNEAQLDKSGLPSDRFFAERPEGSVSTLKIQRTQQEDSAVYLCASSLARGTGGASSYEQYFGPGTRLTVT.

This rearrangement joins TRBV29-1 to TRBJ1-1; 9 bases are a match to TRBD1. V lost 7 bases, J lost 0 bases, and 6 bases stayed unmatched. The CDR3 sequence is 14 residues long. Germline values: CDR1 SQVTM, CDR2 ANQGSEA. DNA of the CDR3: TGCAGCGCTCTGGACAGGGGAATGAACACTGAAGCTTTCTTT. Its translation is CSALDRGMNTEAFF.

This clone appeared once. The rearrangement joins TRBV6-1 to TRBJ2-3; 10 bases align to TRBD1. This CDR3 is built from 16 residues. CDR1 is MNHNS, CDR2 SASEGT, per germline. V trimming: 4 bases; J trimming: 6 bases; junction bases outside the gene matches: 10. The CDR3 nucleotides are TGTGCCAGCAGTGCGGGACAGGGGCATCCTACGGATACGCAGTATTTT. This gives the protein CASSAGQGHPTDTQYF.

This clone was detected a few times. The gene calls are TRBV6-1 and TRBJ2-7, with 9 positions matching TRBD1. V was pared by 8 bases and J by 7 bases, with 9 bases of the junction left unmatched. This CDR3 contains 13 residues. The germline V gene has CDR1 MNHNS and CDR2 SASEGT. CDR3 amino acids: CASHYRGLGEQYF. Here the CDR3 DNA reads TGTGCCAGCCACTACAGGGGGCTGGGAGAGCAGTACTTC.

This clone was detected only a few times. V usage is TRBV11-2 and J usage is TRBJ2-5; tentative D call: TRBD1 (6 bases). Deletions cut 1 base from V and 2 bases from J, with 8 bases between. The CDR3 runs 14 residues. Germline lookup yields CDR1 SGHAT and CDR2 FQNNGV. The CDR3 spells CASSLGTVQETQYF. The CDR3 DNA is TGTGCCAGCAGCTTAGGGACAGTGCAAGAGACCCAGTACTTC.

V usage is TRBV10-1 and J usage is TRBJ1-1, with D possibly matching TRBD1 (6 bases). This CDR3 is built from 13 residues. Germline-derived CDR1 and CDR2 are WNHNN and SYGVQD (reference sequence). With 5 bases removed from V and 1 base from J, the gap between germline ends came to 8 bases. DNA for the CDR3: TGCGCCAGCAGTAAGGACAGGAACACTGAAGCTTTCTTT. This gives the protein CASSKDRNTEAFF.

This rearrangement joins TRBV18 to TRBJ2-1, with D possibly matching TRBD2 (5 bases). The CDR3 is 16 amino acids. CDR1 KGHSH and CDR2 LQKENI come from the germline V gene. Between the trimmed V and J ends, which lost 8 bases and 0 bases, there was a span of 17 bases. CDR3 in amino acids: CASAPQRRSSYNEQFF. CDR3 sequence (DNA): TGTGCCAGCGCGCCTCAGCGGCGGAGCTCCTACAATGAGCAGTTCTTC.

J is TRBJ1-3 and V is TRBV7-2; D unclear. V lost 1 base, J lost 0 bases, and 4 bases lay in between. This CDR3 region has 14 residues. The germline gives CDR1 SGHTA, CDR2 FQGNSA. The DNA for the CDR3 is TGTGCCAGCAGCTTAGTCTACTCTGGAAACACCATATATTTT. This gives the protein CASSLVYSGNTIYF.

This clone was seen only once. The chain couples TRBV6-5 to TRBJ2-1, with 10 bases aligning to TRBD2. With V trimmed by 0 bases and J by 5 bases, 4 bases remained unmatched. The CDR3 totals 16 residues. Germline assignment: CDR1 MNHEY and CDR2 SVGAGI. CDR3 bases: TGTGCCAGCAGTTACTCGAGCGGGAGGGTGAACAATGAGCAGTTCTTC. Its translation is CASSYSSGRVNNEQFF.

This chain links TRBV4-1 with TRBJ1-6; TRBD1 agrees at 12 bases. The CDR3 spans 15 residues. In germline, CDR1 is MGHRA, CDR2 YSYEKL. Trimming cost V 2 bases and J 9 bases; bases outside gene matches: 2. The CDR3 here is CASSQLGQGASPLHF. The CDR3 coding sequence is TGCGCCAGCAGCCAACTGGGACAGGGGGCTTCACCCCTCCACTTT.

The V gene is TRBV6-5, the J gene TRBJ2-7; 9 bases are a match to TRBD2. J lost 0 bases, V lost 8 bases, and 5 bases had no gene match. The CDR3 is made up of 14 amino acids. The germline V gene encodes CDR1 MNHEY and CDR2 SVGAGI. This CDR3 reads CASRRGGDSYEQYF. CDR3 nucleotides: TGTGCCAGCCGGCGGGGGGGGGACTCCTACGAGCAGTACTTC.

This rearrangement joins TRBV6-6 to TRBJ1-1, with TRBD1 as a possible D gene (5 bases). V was cut by 6 bases and J by 2 bases, with 13 bases left in between. This CDR3 has 14 amino acids. Germline V gene data show CDR1 as MNHNY and CDR2 as SVGAGI (reference sequence). The CDR3: CASSRDSLNTEAFF. The DNA for the CDR3 is TGTGCCAGCAGCCGAGACAGCCTAAACACTGAAGCTTTCTTT.

V is TRBV11-2 and J is TRBJ1-1, with TRBD1 matching 8 bases. Germline V gene data show CDR1 as SGHAT and CDR2 as FQNNGV. CDR3 length: 12 amino acids. The J segment lost 6 bases and the V segment lost 4 bases, leaving 1 base of the junction unmatched. The CDR3 sequence is CASSSTGAEAFF. The CDR3 nucleotides read TGTGCCAGCAGCTCGACAGGGGCTGAAGCTTTCTTT.

The V gene is TRBV29-1, the J gene TRBJ2-1; D is possibly TRBD2 (6 bases). Between the trimmed V and J ends, which lost 4 bases and 15 bases, there was a span of 16 bases. The germline V gene encodes CDR1 SQVTM and CDR2 ANQGSEA. The CDR3 consists of 11 residues. The CDR3 spells CSVVRDFMGFF. CDR3 coding DNA: TGCAGCGTTGTTCGGGACTTTATGGGGTTCTTC.

This sequence joins TRBV19 and TRBJ2-2, with TRBD2 matching 7 bases. The length of the CDR3 is 13 residues. Germline V gene sequence: CDR1 LNHDA, CDR2 SQIVND (reference sequence). J lost 6 bases, V lost 7 bases, and 5 bases had no gene match. CDR3 residues: CASKGTTAGELFF. The CDR3 DNA reads TGTGCCAGTAAAGGGACTACAGCCGGGGAGCTGTTTTTT.

The chain joins TRBV10-3 to TRBJ2-6; D gene ambiguous. The CDR3 is made up of 15 amino acids. CDR1 and CDR2 (germline): ENHRY, SYGVKD. V shed 3 bases and J shed 4 bases, with 10 bases lying between them. The CDR3 here is CAISDAYSGANVLTF. The DNA for the CDR3 is TGTGCCATCAGTGATGCCTACTCCGGGGCCAACGTCCTGACTTTC.